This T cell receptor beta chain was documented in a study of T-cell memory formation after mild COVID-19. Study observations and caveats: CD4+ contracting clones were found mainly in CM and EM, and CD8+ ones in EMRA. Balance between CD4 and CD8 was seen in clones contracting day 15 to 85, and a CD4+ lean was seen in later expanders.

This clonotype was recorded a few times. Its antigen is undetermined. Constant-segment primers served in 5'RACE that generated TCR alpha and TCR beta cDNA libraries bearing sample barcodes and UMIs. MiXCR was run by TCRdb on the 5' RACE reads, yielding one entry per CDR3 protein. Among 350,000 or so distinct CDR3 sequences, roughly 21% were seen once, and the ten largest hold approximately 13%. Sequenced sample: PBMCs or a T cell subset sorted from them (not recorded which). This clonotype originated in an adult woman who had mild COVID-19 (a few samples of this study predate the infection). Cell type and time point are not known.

This CDR3 reads CASSDGQGIIYGYTF. CDR3 bases: TGTGCCAGCAGTGACGGACAGGGTATTATTTATGGCTACACCTTC. The chain employs TRBV6-6 and TRBJ1-2, with 8 bases identical to TRBD1. Germline CDR1 MNHNY, CDR2 SVGAGI (reference sequence). CDR3 size: 15 residues. With V trimmed by 5 bases and J by 5 bases, 10 bases remained unmatched.